A single T cell receptor beta chain is shown here with its context. Its matching antigen is unknown. TCRdb re-analysed the RT-PCR reads in MiXCR, keeping a single row per CDR3 protein. The sample lists around 150,000 distinct CDR3 sequences; approximately 11% were seen once. This sample was taken from a study of response to subunit inactivated influenza vaccine. Study-wide results and limits: Authors suggested few new T cells are recruited by each seasonal influenza vaccination.

The CDR3 runs 15 residues. V lost 1 base to trimming and J lost 7 bases, with 17 bases between them. The chain employs TRBV12-3 or TRBV12-4 and TRBJ2-7; D not resolved. The receptor was isolated from a man aged 50 or older who received an inactivated influenza vaccine. Sequencing used non-naive T cells sorted from PBMCs, obtained about 6 weeks after vaccination. The CDR3 loop is CASSLGKGGPAEQYF. The DNA of the CDR3 is TGTGCCAGCAGTTTAGGGAAGGGTGGCCCGGCGGAGCAGTACTTC.